The clone carrying this T cell receptor (beta chain) showed up many times. Its antigen is unidentified. The sample is drawn from a study of Graves' ophthalmopathy and Graves' hyperthyroidism. The wider study: No progression to ophthalmopathy over 18 months defined stable hyperthyroidism. Overall study findings and caveats: Most thyroid-expanded clonotypes exceeding 0.001 frequency were also found in blood. It was with 70.59% sensitivity and about 72% specificity that the model predicted ophthalmopathy progression.

Amplifying from RNA transcripts, the study obtained TCR beta CDR3 regions. Amplification began with first-round RT-PCR using HTBI primers, then second-round multiplex PCR was performed. TCRdb reprocessed the multiplex PCR reads via MiXCR and lists one record per CDR3 protein. In the table there are some 1.1 million distinct CDR3 sequences, about 35% of which are singletons. V was pared by 4 bases and J by 3 bases, with 12 bases between. The CDR3 length is 15 residues. In germline, CDR1 is SEHNR, CDR2 FQNEAQ (reference sequence). The clonotype originates from an adult man with Graves' hyperthyroidism. V gene TRBV7-9 combines with J gene TRBJ2-2; possibly TRBD1 for D (6 bases). Sequencing input: peripheral blood or thyroid tissue (not recorded which). The DNA of the CDR3 is TGTGCCAGCAGCTCAGGACAGCAGTACACCGGGGAGCTGTTTTTT. It yields the protein CASSSGQQYTGELFF.